A single sample is the source of the 7 T cell receptor beta chains below, sequenced in a study of monozygotic twins with inflammatory bowel disease. After re-calling the 5' RACE reads, TCRdb lists one entry per CDR3 protein, DNA absent. The data include roughly 160,000 distinct CDR3 sequences; the top ten clones carry 2% to 3%. Sequenced sample: blood. All receptors come from a human donor with ulcerative colitis or Crohn's disease, or a healthy co-twin of an affected twin (not recorded which).

The gene calls are TRBV7-9 and TRBJ1-5; the TCRdb D gene call, TRBD1, has no DNA to confirm it. CDR3 length: 15 residues. The germline CDR1 and CDR2 sequences are SEHNR and FQNEAQ (reference sequence). CDR3 protein: CASSVQGTEEVPQHF.

This chain joins TRBV12-3 or TRBV12-4 and TRBJ1-4; lacking DNA, the TRBD1 call made by TCRdb goes unchecked. This CDR3 has 14 residues. CDR3 protein: CASSRTGTNEKLFF.

The rearrangement joins TRBV10-3 to TRBJ2-7; with no DNA, the TCRdb D assignment of TRBD1 cannot be verified. CDR3 length: 16 amino acids. Germline assignment: CDR1 ENHRY and CDR2 SYGVKD. This CDR3 reads CAIGGWAGDPGGEQYF.

This chain uses TRBV2 with TRBJ2-5. The CDR3 length is 11 residues. The germline V gene encodes CDR1 SNHLY and CDR2 FYNNEI. Here the CDR3 reads CASQIGETQYF.

The chain employs TRBV5-1 and TRBJ2-3; TCRdb's D gene call, TRBD2, goes unchecked for lack of DNA. There are 17 residues in the CDR3. The V gene's germline CDR1 is SGHRS and CDR2 YFSETQ. The chain's CDR3 is CASSLPGLAKGTDTQYF.

The chain recombines TRBV3-1 with TRBJ2-5; TCRdb's D call of TRBD2 is untestable without DNA. The CDR3 length is 15 residues. The germline V gene encodes CDR1 LGHDT and CDR2 YNNKEL (reference sequence). The CDR3 sequence: CASSPGGQFQETQYF.

This chain connects TRBV7-9 to TRBJ1-4. Per germline, CDR1 SEHNR and CDR2 FQNEAQ (reference sequence). The length of the CDR3 is 15 residues. The chain's CDR3 is CASSTPSSTNEKLFF.